What follows describes a single T cell receptor (beta chain). Antigen: not known. The sample originates from a study of blood T cells in healthy people across ages. Study results and caveats: Naive T cell percentage by flow cytometry tracked strongly with beta diversity.

Isolated per sample were at least 6 million PBMCs. V dropped 10 bases and J dropped 7; count of bases not matched to a gene: 16. CDR3 length: 15 residues. Germline CDR1 and CDR2: MNHNY and SVGAGI (reference sequence). The second PCR ran 7 to 11 cycles with a sample-barcoded 5' primer and J-beta primers. TCRdb re-derived calls from the 5' RACE reads in MiXCR, one entry per CDR3 protein. The repertoire includes hundreds of thousands of distinct CDR3 sequences, approximately 31% of them detected once, and 15% sits in the top ten. The chain carries TRBV6-6 and TRBJ1-5, with TRBD1 matching over 7 bases. The sample comprised blood. This TCR was sampled from a woman older than 75 in good health. CDR3 bases: TGTGCCACGCGCGGTAACGACAGGGACGGCCAGCCCCAGCATTTT. This gives the protein CATRGNDRDGQPQHF.